The sequence of this T cell receptor beta chain was determined in a study of blood T cell repertoires in COVID-19. Produced via immunoSEQ multiplex PCR; TCRdb's table is partial and in-frame only. The sample has about 39,000 clones, just over 90% seen once. The CDR3 loop spans 13 amino acids. Germline CDR1 ENHRY, CDR2 SYGVKD. V dropped 5 bases and J dropped 11 bases, with 18 bases sitting between them. This sequence originates from a man aged 45-65 years with active COVID-19. The sample comprised peripheral blood. This chain links TRBV10-3 with TRBJ1-1; D remains ambiguous. DNA of the CDR3: TGTGCCATCAGTCAACAGACGCAGCTACCGGCTTTCTTT. Encoded protein: CAISQQTQLPAFF.